These 22 T cell receptor beta chains came from one sample sequenced in a study of cytomegalovirus exposure and HLA in healthy donors. 13 Jbeta primers and 60 Vbeta primers were used for the PCR. Assay: immunoSEQ multiplex PCR; the TCRdb copy retains only in-frame clones and omits some. Its listing shows about 60,000 clones. The sequenced sample consisted of PBMCs. The receptor set was obtained from a boy aged 5-17 years in good health and CMV-seronegative.

The chain combines TRBV12-2 with TRBJ1-2; the DNA was not compared with TRBD1, the D call given in the table. TRBV12-2 is listed as a pseudogene. The CDR3 has 17 amino acids. The CDR3 nucleotides read TGTGCAAGTCGCCCTATGGGGGACAGGGGGCACTTATGCGGCTACACCTTC. Its protein product is CASRPMGDRGHLCGYTF.

This chain connects TRBV7-2 to TRBJ2-7; D might be TRBD1 (5 bases). Trimming pared 1 base from V and 6 bases from J, leaving 13 bases between. The CDR3 spans 14 residues. Germline V gene sequence: CDR1 SGHTA, CDR2 FQGNSA. The CDR3 DNA reads as TGTGCCAGCAGCTTAGGTGGGGCTGGGGCCGAGCAGTACTTC. Its translation: CASSLGGAGAEQYF.

V gene TRBV18 combines with J gene TRBJ2-5; TRBD1 matches at 7 bases. Germline V CDR1 and CDR2: KGHSH, LQKENI. V was pared by 8 bases and J by 5 bases, with 11 bases of the junction left unmatched. The CDR3 sequence is 14 residues long. CDR3 sequence (DNA): TGTGCCAGCCTCCAGACAGGGAATCCGGAGACCCAGTACTTC. Its translation: CASLQTGNPETQYF.

A note on this clone: Different DNA sequences within this sample yield the same CDR3. The V gene is TRBV7-9, the J gene TRBJ2-5; 9 nucleotides align to TRBD1. Germline CDR1 is SEHNR and CDR2 is FQNEAQ (reference sequence). The CDR3 covers 14 residues. J gave up 2 bases and V 5 bases, and 3 bases lay outside the gene matches. CDR3 coding DNA: TGTGCCAGCAGCCCAGGACAGGGGCAAGAGACCCAGTACTTC. This codes for CASSPGQGQETQYF.

The gene calls are TRBV2 and TRBJ1-4, with 9 bases fitting TRBD1. Germline V CDR1 and CDR2: SNHLY, FYNNEI. J gave up 7 bases and V 1 base, and 1 base lay outside the gene matches. The CDR3 has 14 residues. The CDR3 loop is CASSEVQGAEKLFF. The CDR3 DNA sequence: TGTGCCAGCAGTGAAGTACAGGGGGCTGAAAAACTGTTTTTT.

The V call is TRBV19, the J call TRBJ1-1; 8 bases line up with TRBD1. Germline CDR1 LNHDA, CDR2 SQIVND (reference sequence). V was clipped by 5 bases and J by 1 base; unmatched bases: 6. This CDR3 contains 15 residues. The CDR3 coding sequence is TGTGCCAGTAGTCCTCGGGACAGGTCGAACACTGAAGCTTTCTTT. Protein product: CASSPRDRSNTEAFF.

The chain links TRBV9 to TRBJ2-7; the match to TRBD2 covers 10 bases. J gave up 0 bases and V 4 bases, and 7 bases lay outside the gene matches. This CDR3 comprises 16 residues. Per the germline V gene, CDR1 is SGDLS and CDR2 is YYNGEE. The CDR3 bases are TGTGCCAGCAGCCCCTCTAGCGGGAGAAACTCCTACGAGCAGTACTTC. Translation: CASSPSSGRNSYEQYF.

The chain carries TRBV30 and TRBJ2-7; 10 nucleotides agree with TRBD2. Trimming at V came to 1 base and at J to 5 bases, leaving 5 bases not matched to a gene. Germline CDR1 GTSNPN, CDR2 SVGIG (reference sequence). CDR3 length equals 14 residues. The CDR3 sequence: CAWSASGRTHEQYF. The CDR3 DNA is TGTGCCTGGAGTGCTAGCGGGAGAACCCACGAGCAGTACTTC.

The chain is built from TRBV9 and TRBJ2-1; 8 positions match TRBD1. V was clipped by 3 bases and J by 8 bases; unmatched bases: 16. Germline lookup yields CDR1 SGDLS and CDR2 YYNGEE. CDR3 length equals 17 residues. CDR3 protein: CASSESHGQGGRDEQFF. Here the CDR3 DNA reads TGTGCCAGCAGCGAGAGTCACGGACAGGGAGGTCGGGATGAGCAGTTCTTC.

CDR3 protein: CASSQDLLTNEKLFF. CDR3 DNA sequence: TGCGCCAGCAGCCAAGATCTCCTAACTAATGAAAAACTGTTTTTT. The chain joins TRBV4-3 to TRBJ1-4, with D uncertain. CDR3 length: 15 amino acids. V was shortened by 0 bases and J by 1 base, with 6 bases between the two germline ends. Germline CDR1 and CDR2: LGHNA and YSLEER.

The chain carries TRBV6-6 and TRBJ1-1; no firm D call. The germline CDR1 and CDR2 sequences are MNHNY and SVGAGI (reference sequence). There are 16 residues in the CDR3. Trimming cost V 7 bases and J 0 bases, with 18 bases left between them. CDR3 coding DNA: TGTGCCAGCAATCCGGGATTGACCCAATTGAACACTGAAGCTTTCTTT. Amino acid sequence: CASNPGLTQLNTEAFF.

The rearrangement links TRBV2 to TRBJ2-2, with 8 bases that match TRBD1. The CDR3 is made up of 16 amino acids. V was clipped by 6 bases and J by 1 base; unmatched bases: 7. In germline, CDR1 is SNHLY, CDR2 FYNNEI. DNA of the CDR3: TGTGCCAGCAGCCTAACCGGGACAGGGAACACCGGGGAGCTGTTTTTT. This sequence encodes CASSLTGTGNTGELFF. Based on the CDR3 plus reference TRBV2 and TRBJ2-2, the full variable domain is EPEVTQTPSHQVTQMGQEVILRCVPISNHLYFYWYRQILGQKVEFLVSFYNNEISEKSEIFDDQFSVERPDGSNFTLKIRSTKLEDSAMYFCASSLTGTGNTGELFFGEGSRLTVL.

This rearrangement joins TRBV30 to TRBJ2-5, with a possible D match to TRBD1 (5 bases). This CDR3 comprises 11 residues. V lost 4 bases, J lost 7 bases, and 10 bases lay in between. CDR1 and CDR2 from the germline V gene are GTSNPN and SVGIG (reference sequence). The DNA for the CDR3 is TGTGCCTGGACTGGGGCCGGGACCCAGTACTTC. Its protein product is CAWTGAGTQYF.

The chain uses TRBV7-2 and TRBJ2-2; D call uncertain. The CDR3 length is 14 residues. V shed 6 bases and J shed 0 bases, with 8 bases lying between them. Germline V gene lookup returns CDR1 SGHTA and CDR2 FQGNSA. This CDR3 reads CASRPEANTGELFF. CDR3 in DNA: TGTGCCAGCAGGCCAGAGGCGAACACCGGGGAGCTGTTTTTT.

Regarding this clone: Other nucleotide sequences in the sample specify the same CDR3. The genes are TRBV5-1 and TRBJ2-2; 10 bases line up with TRBD2. The V gene's germline CDR1 is SGHRS and CDR2 YFSETQ. The J segment lost 4 bases and the V segment lost 3 bases, leaving 9 bases of the junction unmatched. This CDR3 region has 17 residues. For the CDR3, the DNA is TGCGCCAGCAGCTCCGCCAGGACTAGCGGCTCCACCGGGGAGCTGTTTTTT. It specifies CASSSARTSGSTGELFF.

This chain connects TRBV14 to TRBJ1-4, with a tentative D call TRBD1 (6 bases). The V gene lost 3 bases and the J gene lost 5 bases, with 13 bases spanning the gap. The CDR3 length is 15 residues. Germline CDR1 and CDR2: SGHDN and FVKESK. CDR3 protein: CASSQALGANEKLFF. In DNA, the CDR3 is TGTGCCAGCAGCCAGGCCCTGGGGGCAAATGAAAAACTGTTTTTT.

The J gene is TRBJ2-3, the V gene TRBV30, with 7 nucleotides matching TRBD2. In germline, CDR1 is GTSNPN, CDR2 SVGIG (reference sequence). V dropped 6 bases and J dropped 0; count of bases not matched to a gene: 9. This CDR3 is built from 15 residues. The CDR3 nucleotides read TGTGCCTGCCATCCCGGGGGGAAAAGCACAGATACGCAGTATTTT. This gives the protein CACHPGGKSTDTQYF.

V and J are TRBV13 and TRBJ2-7; D is unresolved. Trimming took off 0 bases at V and 4 bases at J, with 10 bases between the two ends. CDR1 is PRHDT and CDR2 is FYEKMQ in the germline V gene (reference sequence). The CDR3 loop spans 14 amino acids. The CDR3 region has the DNA TGTGCCAGCAGCTTAGGCGCTAATCAATACGAGCAGTACTTC. Residues: CASSLGANQYEQYF.

V is TRBV4-1 and J is TRBJ1-1; D possibly corresponds to TRBD1 (6 bases). The CDR3 contains 15 residues. V lost 5 bases and J lost 5, with 18 bases in between. CDR1 and CDR2 from the germline V gene are MGHRA and YSYEKL. CDR3 in DNA: TGCGCCAGCAGCACCTCGTCCCCGAGGGGGACTGAAGCTTTCTTT. Its protein product is CASSTSSPRGTEAFF.

The chain is built from TRBV4-3 and TRBJ1-5; D call uncertain. Trimming stripped 0 bases from V and 5 bases from J, with 11 bases between. CDR1 and CDR2 from the germline V gene are LGHNA and YSLEER. The CDR3 length is 15 residues. CDR3 DNA sequence: TGCGCCAGCAGCCAAGAAGTGTCGAGGGATCAGCCCCAGCATTTT. This sequence encodes CASSQEVSRDQPQHF.

The J gene is TRBJ1-1, the V gene TRBV18, with D maybe TRBD1 (5 bases). This CDR3 has 16 amino acids. Between the trimmed V and J ends, which lost 6 bases and 6 bases, there was a span of 23 bases. CDR1 is KGHSH, CDR2 LQKENI, per germline. In DNA form, the CDR3 reads TGTGCCAGCTCGCAAGGGGCGAGCAAGGGGAATGCTGAAGCTTTCTTT. Translated, it gives CASSQGASKGNAEAFF.

V usage is TRBV7-9 and J usage is TRBJ2-5; 7 bases fit TRBD1. The J call may be wrong; the DNA end is better matched by TRBJ2-7. This CDR3 spans 16 amino acids. Germline CDR1 reads SEHNR; CDR2 reads FQNEAQ (reference sequence). CDR3 in DNA: TGTGCCAGCAGCCCCTCCAGGACAGGACCTACCTACGAGCAGTACTTC. This translates into CASSPSRTGPTYEQYF.